A single T cell receptor beta chain is shown here with its context. Per the authors' pipeline: Nucleated cell counts were estimated from reference gene primer amplification. The assay was immunoSEQ multiplex PCR, and TCRdb's table has in-frame clones only and misses some. V and J calls plus clone size are reproduced from that table; the DNA served to infer D and trimming. The data contain over 150,000 clones, 86% of them singletons. This record belongs to a study of blood T cell repertoires in COVID-19. The wider study: The cDNA or gDNA used as material had been derived from T cells, B-cell-depleted T cells, or PBMCs.

Germline V gene data show CDR1 as MDHEN and CDR2 as SYDVKM. CDR3 size: 15 residues. Trimming removed 5 bases from V and 3 bases from J, with 13 bases in between. The gene calls are TRBV28 and TRBJ1-4; D remains unclear. The receptor comes from an older man with active or convalescent COVID-19. Sequences were obtained from peripheral blood. The chain's CDR3 is CASSLLLWPNEKLFF. The CDR3 DNA reads as TGTGCCAGCAGTCTTCTGTTGTGGCCTAATGAAAAACTGTTTTTT.